These T cell receptor beta chains were read from a single sample in a study of cytomegalovirus exposure and HLA in healthy donors. The protocol was immunoSEQ multiplex PCR, while the TCRdb copy is restricted to in-frame clones and leaves out a portion. The table lists 110,000 to 150,000 clones, about 72% of them singletons. Sequenced sample: PBMCs. Receptors were obtained from a man in his forties in good health and CMV-seronegative. Both conserved end residues are part of each CDR3. Each record gives: J gene, V gene, clone size, D gene, CDR3 DNA, CDR3 protein. A D gene is named only where the DNA matches it firmly. The size of a clone is reported for some rows only, either as once, few or many, or as a class for expanded clones.

TRBJ1-1 TRBV7-2 - - TGTGCCAGCACCTCCCAGCGGAACACTGAAGCTTTCTTT CASTSQRNTEAFF
TRBJ2-7 TRBV11-2 - - TGTGCCAGCAGCCAGCAACCTACTAGCTACGAGCAGTACTTC CASSQQPTSYEQYF
TRBJ2-3 TRBV9 - - TGTGCCAGCAGCGTAGGTGGTAGCGGATATTCCACAGATACGCAGTATTTT CASSVGGSGYSTDTQYF
TRBJ2-5 TRBV18 once TRBD2 TGTGCCAGCTCACCATTCAGCGGGGGCACCTCTGAGACCCAGTACTTC CASSPFSGGTSETQYF
TRBJ2-1 TRBV7-9 - - TGTTCCAGCAGCATCGGGGATCGAGTTCTGGATGAGCAGTTCTTC CSSSIGDRVLDEQFF
TRBJ2-3 TRBV19 - TRBD2 TGTGCCAGTAGTAGTAGCGGGGGGGCGCCGGATACGCAGTATTTT CASSSSGGAPDTQYF
TRBJ1-1 TRBV6-1 - - TGTGCCAGCAGTTTACAGGGTAGGGGCACTGAAGCTTTCTTT CASSLQGRGTEAFF
TRBJ2-6 TRBV2 once TRBD1 TGTGCCAGCAGTGAAGCAAAGACAGGGACCGTTGGGGCCAACGTCCTGACTTTC CASSEAKTGTVGANVLTF
TRBJ2-1 TRBV9 - TRBD2 TGTGCCAGCAGCGTTGGGGCCGGGGTGGGGGGGGACTACAATGAGCAGTTCTTC CASSVGAGVGGDYNEQFF
TRBJ1-5 TRBV2 - - TGTGCCACCCAAAAGGAGGGGGGGTATGGTCAGCCCCAGCATTTT CATQKEGGYGQPQHF
TRBJ2-1 TRBV5-1 few TRBD2 TGCGCCAGCAGCTTGGCAGCGGGAGAGGGAAATGAGCAGTTCTTC CASSLAAGEGNEQFF
TRBJ2-2 TRBV5-1 - - TGCGCCAGCAGCTTGGAACGAGGCCGAGGAGGTACCGGGGAGCTGTTTTTT CASSLERGRGGTGELFF
TRBJ2-7 TRBV6-1 once TRBD1 TGTGCCAGCAGTCCCCGGACAGGGGAGCGCTACGAGCAGTACTTC CASSPRTGERYEQYF
TRBJ2-5 TRBV5-4 few TRBD1 TGTGCCAGCAGCTTGGATCAGGGGGCGCCTGAGACCCAGTACTTC CASSLDQGAPETQYF
TRBJ2-7 TRBV28 few TRBD2 TGTGCCAGCAGCCGACGACTAGCGGAAGTGTACTTC CASSRRLAEVYF
TRBJ2-7 TRBV9 - TRBD2 TGTGCCAGCAGCGGGACCACTAGCGGGAGCTCCTACGAGCAGTACTTC CASSGTTSGSSYEQYF
TRBJ2-3 TRBV5-4 - - TGTGCCAGCGGCTTAACAGTTAGCACAGATACGCAGTATTTT CASGLTVSTDTQYF
TRBJ1-2 TRBV19 - - TGTGCCAGTAGTATAGTACAGAACTATGGCTACACCTTC CASSIVQNYGYTF
TRBJ1-1 TRBV6-4 - TRBD1 TGTGCCAGCAGTGACCCCGGACAGGGGGTGGAGTTGGGCACTGAAGCTTTCTTT CASSDPGQGVELGTEAFF
TRBJ1-3 TRBV30 - TRBD1 TGTGCCTGGAGTTGTCAGGGACAGGTCTTTCTCTTTTTCTCTGGAAACACCATATATTTT CAWSCQGQVFLFFSGNTIYF
TRBJ1-2 TRBV7-2 - - TGTGCCAGCAGCGGTAGTACAGAATACTATGGCTACACCTTC CASSGSTEYYGYTF
TRBJ2-7 TRBV13 - TRBD1 TGTGCCAGCAGCGGCTCGGGACAGGGTATCTCCTACGAGCAGTACTTC CASSGSGQGISYEQYF
TRBJ2-1 TRBV29-1 - TRBD1 TGCAGCGTTGGGGGAGGGGACAGGGCCAATGAGCAGTTCTTC CSVGGGDRANEQFF
TRBJ2-7 TRBV6-1 - TRBD1 TGTGCCAGCAGTGCCCGGGACAGGGGAACCTACGAGCAGTACTTC CASSARDRGTYEQYF
TRBJ1-5 TRBV2 - - TGTGCCAGCAGGGGGGCGGGGGCGAGCAATCAGCCCCAGCATTTT CASRGAGASNQPQHF
TRBJ2-3 TRBV18 - TRBD2 TGTGCCAGCTCACCACGGACTAGCGGGGGGGCAGATACGCAGTATTTT CASSPRTSGGADTQYF
TRBJ2-3 TRBV5-6 few TRBD1 TGTGCCAGCAGCTTTAGGGGACAGGGGACAACAGATACGCAGTATTTT CASSFRGQGTTDTQYF
TRBJ2-5 TRBV6-5 - - TGTGCCAGCAGTTTGGGACTTCAAGAGACCCAGTACTTC CASSLGLQETQYF
TRBJ2-1 TRBV9 - - TGTGCCAGCAGCCCCCTCGCCTACAATGAGCAGTTCTTC CASSPLAYNEQFF
TRBJ2-1 TRBV5-6 - TRBD2 TGTGCCAGCAGCTTGGATAAGAGAGCGGGAGGGCCGTCCTACAATGAGCAGTTCTTC CASSLDKRAGGPSYNEQFF
TRBJ1-1 TRBV18 few - TGTGCCAGCTCAGTTGACAGGAACACTGAAGCTTTCTTT CASSVDRNTEAFF
TRBJ1-2 TRBV29-1 - - TGCAGCGTTGAAAGCTCGGGGTCAAACTATGGCTACACCTTC CSVESSGSNYGYTF
TRBJ1-4 TRBV27 - - TGTGCCAGCAGTTTGACTCTTAACCTCCGGGGTGAAAAACTGTTTTTT CASSLTLNLRGEKLFF
TRBJ2-1 TRBV28 - - TGTGCCAGCAGTTCCCTGGGGGGCGGGAGTGATGAGCAGTTCTTC CASSSLGGGSDEQFF
TRBJ2-7 TRBV2 - TRBD1 TGTGCCAGCAGTGGGGGACAGGGCGTCGAGCAGTACTTC CASSGGQGVEQYF
TRBJ1-4 TRBV6-1 - TRBD1 TGTGCCAGCAGTGAAGCGTCAGGGGGTGAAAAACTGTTTTTT CASSEASGGEKLFF
TRBJ1-5 TRBV30 - - TGTGCCTGGAGTGTAGGGGGCAATCAGCCCCAGCATTTT CAWSVGGNQPQHF
TRBJ2-5 TRBV7-8 - - TGTGCCAGCAGCTTAGAGGGCTCCAGGGATGAGACCCAGTACTTC CASSLEGSRDETQYF
TRBJ2-2 TRBV7-6 - - TGTGCCAGCAGCTTAGCGGAGATAGAATCCGGGGAGCTGTTTTTT CASSLAEIESGELFF
TRBJ2-7 TRBV28 few TRBD2 TGTGCCAGCAGTTTTCCCCGATTAGCGGGGAGCTCCTACGAGCAGTACTTC CASSFPRLAGSSYEQYF
TRBJ2-1 TRBV5-1 - TRBD2 TGCGCCAGCAGCAAGAGCGGGAGTAATGTAGATGAGCAGTTCTTC CASSKSGSNVDEQFF
TRBJ2-3 TRBV28 - TRBD1 TGTGCCACCCAAGGGGGACAGCCAAATTTT CATQGGQPNF
TRBJ2-7 TRBV27 few - TGTGCCAGCAGTTTTAGAACTAGGCCCCCCTACGAGCAGTACTTC CASSFRTRPPYEQYF